This passage covers 26 T cell receptor beta chains from one sample sequenced in a study of shared clonotypes between healthy human individuals. Method: immunoSEQ multiplex PCR; TCRdb's copy keeps in-frame clones and lacks some. The sample shows under 600,000 clones, about 97% of them seen only once. Material: naive CD4+ T cells sorted from blood. Noted subset: CD45RA+ positively selected. The receptors shown here come from a woman aged 30 to 39 in good health.

The chain joins TRBV9 to TRBJ2-1; D is unresolved. V was shortened by 3 bases and J by 10 bases, with 11 bases between the two germline ends. Germline CDR1 is SGDLS and CDR2 is YYNGEE. The CDR3 totals 12 residues. As DNA, the CDR3 is TGTGCCAGCAGCGCCACAGATACCGAGCAGTTCTTC. The encoded protein is CASSATDTEQFF.

This chain uses TRBV5-4 with TRBJ1-6, with 7 bases lining up with TRBD1. CDR1 and CDR2 (germline): SGHNT, YYREEE (reference sequence). The CDR3 has 14 amino acids. V was clipped by 4 bases and J by 7 bases; unmatched bases: 5. The CDR3 DNA sequence: TGTGCCAGCAGCCCAGACAGGGACAATTCACCCCTCCACTTT. Translated: CASSPDRDNSPLHF.

V and J are TRBV2 and TRBJ2-3; the D is unclear. V gave up 8 bases and J gave up 2 bases, with 11 bases separating them. This CDR3 comprises 13 residues. Germline values: CDR1 SNHLY, CDR2 FYNNEI. The CDR3: CASRGGTTDTQYF. The CDR3 DNA reads TGTGCCAGCCGTGGCGGAACCACAGATACGCAGTATTTT.

The chain links TRBV19 to TRBJ2-2, with D maybe TRBD2 (7 bases). Germline V gives CDR1 LNHDA, CDR2 SQIVND (reference sequence). V lost 2 bases and J 3 bases, leaving 19 bases between the germline ends. The CDR3 sequence is 18 residues long. CDR3 in amino acids: CASSIRGRGALDTGELFF. DNA for the CDR3: TGTGCCAGTAGTATACGGGGACGGGGGGCTCTAGACACCGGGGAGCTGTTTTTT.

The chain has TRBV7-9 and TRBJ2-1; 7 bases line up with TRBD2. CDR1 and CDR2 from the germline V gene are SEHNR and FQNEAQ (reference sequence). With 1 base clipped from V and 0 bases from J, the junction kept 6 bases outside the gene matches. CDR3 size: 17 residues. CDR3: CASSLGSSGSSYNEQFF. CDR3 DNA: TGTGCCAGCAGCTTAGGATCTAGCGGTAGCTCCTACAATGAGCAGTTCTTC.

The genes are TRBV5-5 and TRBJ2-7, with D perhaps matching TRBD1 (5 bases). In germline, CDR1 is SGHKS, CDR2 YYEKEE (reference sequence). The V end was cut by 3 bases, the J end by 2 bases, with 15 bases between. This CDR3 has 15 residues. The DNA for the CDR3 is TGTGCCAGCAGCTCGGACATATTGAGGACCTACGAGCAGTACTTC. Residues: CASSSDILRTYEQYF.

The V call is TRBV7-9, the J call TRBJ2-6; D is unclear. V was trimmed by 8 bases and J by 0 bases, leaving 11 bases between them. This CDR3 is built from 15 residues. The germline CDR1 and CDR2 sequences are SEHNR and FQNEAQ (reference sequence). CDR3 region: CASGNYYSGANVLTF. The CDR3 DNA sequence: TGTGCCAGCGGAAACTACTACTCTGGGGCCAACGTCCTGACTTTC.

Points on this clone: This sample includes further DNA sequences coding for the same CDR3. The chain recombines TRBV5-1 with TRBJ2-1; no firm D call. CDR1 and CDR2 (germline): SGHRS, YFSETQ. V dropped 0 bases and J dropped 0 bases, with 7 bases sitting between them. The CDR3 is 15 amino acids. The CDR3 sequence: CASSLGTDSYNEQFF. The CDR3 DNA reads TGCGCCAGCAGCTTGGGGACGGACTCCTACAATGAGCAGTTCTTC.

The chain couples TRBV4-1 to TRBJ2-7; 9 bases match TRBD1. The junction had 4 bases not matched to a gene; V was cut back by 1 base and J by 3 bases. The length of the CDR3 is 15 residues. Germline CDR1 MGHRA, CDR2 YSYEKL. CDR3 sequence (DNA): TGCGCCAGCAGCCAAGGGCCGGGACAGGGCTACGAGCAGTACTTC. This gives the protein CASSQGPGQGYEQYF.

V and J are TRBV7-9 and TRBJ2-2; D is ambiguous. In germline, CDR1 is SEHNR, CDR2 FQNEAQ (reference sequence). The CDR3 is 15 amino acids. V lost 6 bases to trimming and J lost 1 base, with 12 bases between them. CDR3 protein: CASRGLKLNTGELFF. Here the CDR3 DNA reads TGTGCCAGCAGAGGGCTAAAACTGAACACCGGGGAGCTGTTTTTT.

V is TRBV7-9 and J is TRBJ1-5; TRBD1 is a possible D gene (5 bases). Germline CDR1 SEHNR, CDR2 FQNEAQ (reference sequence). V lost 2 bases, J lost 7 bases, and 9 bases lay in between. This CDR3 region has 13 residues. CDR3 in DNA: TGTGCCAGCAGCTTAATATGGGGCCAGCCCCAGCATTTT. The encoded protein is CASSLIWGQPQHF.

This clone appeared once. V gene TRBV5-8 combines with J gene TRBJ1-1; D is perhaps TRBD1 (5 bases). The CDR3 spans 16 residues. Between the trimmed V and J ends, which lost 4 bases and 0 bases, there was a span of 16 bases. Germline V lookup: CDR1 SGHTS, CDR2 YDEGEE. CDR3 residues: CASSQRKQALNTEAFF. Here the CDR3 DNA reads TGTGCCAGCAGCCAACGAAAACAGGCTTTGAACACTGAAGCTTTCTTT.

The chain joins TRBV30 to TRBJ2-3; D call uncertain. V was shortened by 2 bases and J by 2 bases, with 8 bases between the two germline ends. From germline, CDR1 is GTSNPN and CDR2 SVGIG (reference sequence). The CDR3 covers 13 residues. CDR3: CAWSPDFTDTQYF. CDR3 in DNA: TGTGCCTGGAGTCCCGACTTCACAGATACGCAGTATTTT.

V gene TRBV28 combines with J gene TRBJ2-7; D is unresolved. The CDR3 length is 9 residues. The germline V gene encodes CDR1 MDHEN and CDR2 SYDVKM. V was shortened by 6 bases and J by 7 bases, with 4 bases between the two germline ends. CDR3 DNA sequence: TGTGCCAGCAGCTCGGAGCAGTACTTC. Amino acid sequence: CASSSEQYF.

The gene calls are TRBV6-5 and TRBJ2-7, with D perhaps TRBD1 (5 bases). This CDR3 contains 13 residues. Per germline, CDR1 MNHEY and CDR2 SVGAGI. The V end was cut by 8 bases, the J end by 2 bases, with 13 bases between. The CDR3 protein is CASAYRGPYEQYF. CDR3 coding DNA: TGTGCCAGCGCGTATAGGGGCCCCTACGAGCAGTACTTC.

This chain uses TRBV19 with TRBJ2-5, with 8 bases identical to TRBD2. This CDR3 is built from 16 residues. Germline CDR1 LNHDA, CDR2 SQIVND (reference sequence). The junction had 12 bases not matched to a gene; V was cut back by 5 bases and J by 4 bases. In DNA form, the CDR3 reads TGTGCCAGTAGTCCTCGTAAAGCGGGAGAGGCAGAGACCCAGTACTTC. It yields the protein CASSPRKAGEAETQYF. Combining the CDR3 with reference TRBV19 and TRBJ2-5 gives the whole variable domain DGGITQSPKYLFRKEGQNVTLSCEQNLNHDAMYWYRQDPGQGLRLIYYSQIVNDFQKGDIAEGYSVSREKKESFPLTVTSAQKNPTAFYLCASSPRKAGEAETQYFGPGTRLLVL.

This clone was found once. The rearrangement links TRBV29-1 to TRBJ2-1; D is unresolved. V lost 2 bases and J lost 5, with 7 bases in between. The CDR3 totals 12 residues. Germline CDR1 reads SQVTM; CDR2 reads ANQGSEA. This CDR3 reads CSVEPRHNEQFF. The CDR3 nucleotides read TGCAGCGTTGAACCGAGACACAATGAGCAGTTCTTC.

The chain couples TRBV7-9 to TRBJ1-1, with D maybe TRBD1 (5 bases). The germline gives CDR1 SEHNR, CDR2 FQNEAQ (reference sequence). V lost 1 base and J lost 1, with 13 bases in between. CDR3 length: 16 amino acids. The CDR3 region has the DNA TGTGCCAGCAGCTTAGGGCAGGGAAGGGGGAACACTGAAGCTTTCTTT. Protein sequence: CASSLGQGRGNTEAFF.

The rearrangement links TRBV10-3 to TRBJ1-1; D gene ambiguous. The CDR3 totals 12 residues. V was trimmed by 8 bases and J by 8 bases, leaving 15 bases between them. Germline assignment: CDR1 ENHRY and CDR2 SYGVKD. The CDR3 sequence: CAISWKGGEAFF. For the CDR3, the DNA is TGTGCCATCTCTTGGAAGGGAGGAGAAGCTTTCTTT.

As concerns this clone: Other DNA sequences from this sample encode an identical CDR3 as well. The rearrangement links TRBV27 to TRBJ2-2; possible D gene TRBD1, 5 bases. The CDR3 spans 15 residues. Looked up from germline, CDR1 is MNHEY and CDR2 is SMNVEV (reference sequence). Trimming left V 9 bases short and J 6 bases short, with 20 bases between. CDR3 loop: CASRPGNSPPGELFF. The CDR3 coding sequence is TGTGCCAGTCGCCCAGGGAATTCCCCCCCCGGGGAGCTGTTTTTT.

V is TRBV28 and J is TRBJ2-3; TRBD2 matches at 13 bases. J gave up 2 bases and V 6 bases, and 5 bases lay outside the gene matches. This CDR3 region has 16 residues. Germline CDR1 is MDHEN and CDR2 is SYDVKM. CDR3 bases: TGTGCCAGCAGAACTAGCGGGAGGGGACCCACAGATACGCAGTATTTT. Amino acid sequence: CASRTSGRGPTDTQYF.

The chain couples TRBV18 to TRBJ2-6; tentative D call: TRBD1 (6 bases). The CDR3 extends over 18 amino acids. Germline loops: CDR1 KGHSH, CDR2 LQKENI. The V gene lost 0 bases and the J gene lost 0 bases, with 12 bases spanning the gap. The CDR3 region has the DNA TGTGCCAGCTCACCACCGGGACACGGGTACTCTGGGGCCAACGTCCTGACTTTC. Protein sequence: CASSPPGHGYSGANVLTF.

This sequence joins TRBV6-5 and TRBJ2-3; no reliable D call. Germline-derived CDR1 and CDR2 are MNHEY and SVGAGI. The CDR3 consists of 14 residues. V dropped 7 bases and J dropped 4 bases, with 15 bases sitting between them. The CDR3 protein is CASIGRRGADTQYF. Here the CDR3 DNA reads TGTGCCAGCATCGGACGCCGCGGTGCAGATACGCAGTATTTT.

The CDR3 coding sequence is TGTGCCAGCAGCTTAGGACAGGATCAGCCCCAGCATTTT. This gives the protein CASSLGQDQPQHF. This chain joins TRBV5-6 and TRBJ1-5; the match to TRBD1 covers 7 bases. Trimming took 2 bases from V and 5 from J; bases not matched to a gene: 1. Looked up from germline, CDR1 is SGHDT and CDR2 is YYEEEE. This CDR3 has 13 residues.

The chain employs TRBV6-6 and TRBJ1-2; no reliable D call. CDR1 is MNHNY, CDR2 SVGAGI, per germline (reference sequence). Trimming left V 2 bases short and J 1 base short, with 8 bases between. There are 14 residues in the CDR3. CDR3 loop: CASSYPDGNYGYTF. The CDR3 nucleotides read TGTGCCAGCAGTTACCCCGACGGTAACTATGGCTACACCTTC.

The V gene is TRBV28, the J gene TRBJ2-5; no firm D call. The germline V gene has CDR1 MDHEN and CDR2 SYDVKM. This CDR3 is built from 14 residues. The V gene lost 8 bases and the J gene lost 0 bases, with 13 bases spanning the gap. This CDR3 reads CASESSKNQETQYF. CDR3 bases: TGTGCCAGCGAGTCTAGTAAGAACCAAGAGACCCAGTACTTC.